Sequencing of this T cell receptor (beta chain) was carried out in a study of beta chain features in type 1 diabetes. Overall study context: Age, gender, cell numbers and subset yield matched between patients and controls.

TCRB transcripts that were expressed got sequenced, as all of the isolated RNA had been reverse transcribed. Sequenced naive, central memory and regulatory T cell samples produced an average of about 3.57 million reads. The data were produced by immunoSEQ multiplex PCR, yet TCRdb's version contains in-frame clones alone and is incomplete. The table shows 120,000 or so clones, with around a sixth occurring only once. Trimming removed 0 bases from V and 3 bases from J, with 2 bases in between. Germline V CDR1 and CDR2: ENHRY, SYGVKD. The CDR3 has 12 amino acids. This clone was recorded many times. What it recognizes is unknown. Study-level results: Type 1 diabetes patients showed a moderate but significant shortening of TCRB CDR3s in all four CD4+ subsets. Whether HLA type affects TCRB rearrangement stayed undetermined in the present work.

The chain carries TRBV10-3 and TRBJ2-5; no reliable D call. The receptor was derived from a man aged 18 to 30 with type 1 diabetes. Sequences were obtained from central memory CD4+ T cells from blood. The CDR3 is CAISESKETQYF. In nucleotides, the CDR3 is TGTGCCATCAGTGAGTCTAAAGAGACCCAGTACTTC.